This entry lists 8 T cell receptor beta chains sequenced from one sample in a study of cytomegalovirus exposure and HLA in healthy donors. Both 60 Vbeta primers and 13 Jbeta primers went into the PCR. Assay used: immunoSEQ multiplex PCR; TCRdb lists only in-frame clones, some missing. The data contain over 100,000 clones, approximately 80% of them singletons. Sequencing used PBMCs. The origin of the receptors is a woman between 40 and 50 years old in good health and CMV-seronegative.

The V gene is TRBV28, the J gene TRBJ1-5; a weak D match, TRBD1 (6 bases). V was pared by 8 bases and J by 6 bases, with 14 bases between. Germline V CDR1 and CDR2: MDHEN, SYDVKM. This CDR3 spans 13 amino acids. Written as DNA, the CDR3 is TGTGCCAGCTGGACAGCGAGGACTCAGCCCCAGCATTTT. This encodes CASWTARTQPQHF. Full variable domain (missing parts from reference TRBV28 and TRBJ1-5): DVKVTQSSRYLVKRTGEKVFLECVQDMDHENMFWYRQDPGLGLRLIYFSYDVKMKEKGDIPEGYSVSREKKERFSLILESASTNQTSMYLCASWTARTQPQHFGDGTRLSIL.

The rearrangement joins TRBV29-1 to TRBJ2-1, with 7 bases identical to TRBD1. CDR1 and CDR2 from the germline V gene are SQVTM and ANQGSEA. V was clipped by 2 bases and J by 3 bases; unmatched bases: 4. The CDR3 covers 14 residues. The CDR3 loop is CSVESTGLYNEQFF. CDR3 nucleotide sequence: TGCAGCGTTGAATCGACAGGGCTCTACAATGAGCAGTTCTTC.

This chain uses TRBV7-9 with TRBJ2-7; 8 bases align to TRBD1. The CDR3 spans 14 residues. V gave up 3 bases and J gave up 2 bases; unmatched junction bases: 3. CDR1 is SEHNR, CDR2 FQNEAQ, per germline (reference sequence). The CDR3 here is CASSLGTGTYEQYF. The DNA of the CDR3 is TGTGCCAGCAGCTTGGGGACAGGTACCTACGAGCAGTACTTC.

The chain links TRBV4-1 to TRBJ2-7, with D uncertain. The CDR3 is 13 amino acids. V dropped 2 bases and J dropped 3 bases, with 8 bases sitting between them. Germline V gene lookup returns CDR1 MGHRA and CDR2 YSYEKL. The CDR3 protein is CASSQSAGYEQYF. The CDR3 DNA follows: TGCGCCAGCAGCCAAAGTGCAGGCTACGAGCAGTACTTC.

V usage is TRBV11-3 and J usage is TRBJ2-5; 7 bases map to TRBD1. Germline CDR1 and CDR2: SGHNT and YENEEA. The CDR3 loop spans 16 amino acids. With 4 bases clipped from V and 5 bases from J, the junction kept 13 bases outside the gene matches. The CDR3 coding sequence is TGTGCCAGCAGCTCCCGAGGGGGCAGGGGGTATGAGACCCAGTACTTC. Its protein product is CASSSRGGRGYETQYF.

The chain combines TRBV27 with TRBJ2-3; D is perhaps TRBD2 (5 bases). V lost 4 bases, J lost 2 bases, and 16 bases lay in between. Germline CDR1 and CDR2: MNHEY and SMNVEV (reference sequence). The CDR3 contains 16 residues. Here the CDR3 DNA reads TGTGCCAGCAGTTCCCTTGGGAGAATCCTCACAGATACGCAGTATTTT. Its protein product is CASSSLGRILTDTQYF.

J is TRBJ2-1 and V is TRBV5-1, with a tentative D call TRBD2 (5 bases). V was pared by 1 base and J by 5 bases, with 13 bases between. From germline, CDR1 is SGHRS and CDR2 YFSETQ. The CDR3 sequence is 15 residues long. The CDR3 sequence: CASSLLATTDNEQFF. The CDR3 coding sequence is TGCGCCAGCAGCTTGCTAGCCACTACCGACAATGAGCAGTTCTTC.

The CDR3 sequence is CASSVFSGRGAVNTF. CDR3 sequence (DNA): TGTGCCAGCAGCGTTTTTTCCGGCAGGGGGGCGGTGAACACCTTC. The chain combines TRBV28 with TRBJ1-2, with TRBD1 matching over 7 bases. V lost 6 bases to trimming and J lost 12 bases; unmatched junction nucleotides: 19. The CDR3 has 15 amino acids. Germline assignment: CDR1 MDHEN and CDR2 SYDVKM.